This TCR beta chain was sequenced during a study of OX40 agonist ivuxolimab in advanced cancers. Generated by immunoSEQ multiplex PCR, the TCRdb table keeps only in-frame clones and is missing some. This table has 150,000 to 180,000 clones, 94% appearing once. Autoimmune disease history or systemic immunosuppression meant exclusion. Study-wide points: CD4+ and CD8+ T cells in blood underwent clonal expansion by week 6 at 0.1 to 3.0 mg/kg. Certain nonresponders likewise exhibited a low normalized T-cell clonal expansion.

This clone occurred once. What it binds is unknown. Trimming took 5 bases from V and 6 from J; bases not matched to a gene: 6. Germline CDR1 reads SGHVS; CDR2 reads FNYEAQ. CDR3 length: 13 residues. The material was CD4+ or CD8+ T cells sorted from blood, obtained in a trial of the OX40 agonist ivuxolimab. This TCR was sampled from an adult with an advanced solid tumor such as melanoma, head and neck, liver or kidney cancer. The chain has TRBV7-6 and TRBJ2-7; TRBD2 matches 8 bases. CDR3: CASSREGPGEQYF. In nucleotides, the CDR3 is TGTGCCAGCAGCCGGGAGGGGCCGGGCGAGCAGTACTTC.